What follows are 20 T cell receptor beta chains derived from one specimen sequenced in a study of Ad26.COV2.S vaccination and SARS-CoV-2 variants. Profiling relied on immunoSEQ multiplex PCR, and the TCRdb table lists in-frame clones only, not all of them. This sample has over 110,000 clones; more than 80% occur once, and the top ten carry 5%. The input for sequencing was peripheral blood, taken after recovery from COVID-19. These receptors all come from a human donor who had recovered from COVID-19.

The V and J genes are TRBV27 and TRBJ2-1, with D hard to call. Germline assignment: CDR1 MNHEY and CDR2 SMNVEV (reference sequence). This CDR3 contains 13 residues. The ends were cut back, 4 bases at V and 5 bases at J, with 9 bases in the middle. The chain's CDR3 is CASSSRLHNEQFF. In DNA form, the CDR3 reads TGTGCCAGCAGTTCCCGACTCCACAATGAGCAGTTCTTC.

As concerns this clone: This sample also contains other DNA sequences that code for the same CDR3. The chain links TRBV6-1 to TRBJ1-1; D may be TRBD1 (5 bases). Germline V gene sequence: CDR1 MNHNS, CDR2 SASEGT. V shed 2 bases and J shed 1 base, with 11 bases lying between them. The CDR3 has 15 residues. The CDR3 protein is CASSEFGAANTEAFF. The CDR3 DNA sequence: TGTGCCAGCAGTGAATTCGGGGCAGCGAACACTGAAGCTTTCTTT.

The rearrangement joins TRBV6-2 or TRBV6-3 to TRBJ2-3; the match to TRBD1 covers 9 bases. The germline V gene has CDR1 MNHEY and CDR2 SVGEGT. V was pared by 4 bases and J by 6 bases, with 11 bases of the junction left unmatched. The CDR3 runs to 16 residues. CDR3 DNA sequence: TGTGCCAGCAGTTTGGCCGTCGGGACAGGGATCGATACGCAGTATTTT. It encodes CASSLAVGTGIDTQYF.

The rearrangement joins TRBV3-1 (or the pseudogene TRBV3-2) to TRBJ2-7, with D maybe TRBD2 (5 bases). The germline V gene has CDR1 LGHDT and CDR2 YNNKEL (reference sequence). V was pared by 0 bases and J by 5 bases, with 8 bases between. The CDR3 runs 13 residues. CDR3 loop: CASSQETGNEQYF. DNA of the CDR3: TGTGCCAGCAGCCAAGAAACGGGAAACGAGCAGTACTTC.

V gene TRBV4-3 combines with J gene TRBJ2-7, with D perhaps TRBD2 (5 bases). This CDR3 spans 14 amino acids. CDR1 is LGHNA, CDR2 YSLEER, per germline. The germline V and J ends were trimmed by 4 bases and 2 bases, with 12 bases remaining between them. CDR3 DNA: TGCGCCAGCAGCCCAGGTCCGGGAACCTACGAGCAGTACTTC. Its translation: CASSPGPGTYEQYF.

This chain connects TRBV27 to TRBJ2-7; 7 bases map to TRBD2. Germline CDR1 is MNHEY and CDR2 is SMNVEV (reference sequence). CDR3 length equals 15 residues. V shed 5 bases, J shed 2 bases, and the junction held 9 bases outside the gene matches. DNA of the CDR3: TGTGCCAGCAGTGCCCACGTAGGGACTACCTACGAGCAGTACTTC. Translated, it gives CASSAHVGTTYEQYF.

This chain connects TRBV28 to TRBJ2-3, with TRBD2 matching over 11 bases. Germline CDR1 reads MDHEN; CDR2 reads SYDVKM. The CDR3 spans 15 residues. J lost 3 bases, V lost 3 bases, and 2 bases had no gene match. The CDR3 loop reads CASSLGLADTDTQYF. As DNA, the CDR3 is TGTGCCAGCAGTTTGGGACTAGCGGATACAGATACGCAGTATTTT. The full variable domain, in which reference TRBV28 and TRBJ2-3 provide the parts outside the CDR3, is DVKVTQSSRYLVKRTGEKVFLECVQDMDHENMFWYRQDPGLGLRLIYFSYDVKMKEKGDIPEGYSVSREKKERFSLILESASTNQTSMYLCASSLGLADTDTQYFGPGTRLTVL.

J is TRBJ2-1 and V is TRBV3-1 (or the pseudogene TRBV3-2); tentative D call: TRBD2 (5 bases). The CDR3 is made up of 14 amino acids. The V and J ends lost 3 bases and 10 bases respectively, with 16 bases between them. Germline V gene data show CDR1 as LGHDT and CDR2 as YNNKEL (reference sequence). As DNA, the CDR3 is TGTGCCAGCAGCCATAAGGACGGCCGAGGGGAGCAGTTCTTC. This translates into CASSHKDGRGEQFF.

The CDR3 bases are TGTGCCAGCAGCCAAACAGGACAGGTAGACACCGGGGAGCTGTTTTTT. Translating gives CASSQTGQVDTGELFF. The rearrangement links TRBV3-1 (or the pseudogene TRBV3-2) to TRBJ2-2; TRBD1 matches 7 bases. This CDR3 contains 16 residues. V was pared by 2 bases and J by 3 bases, with 6 bases of the junction left unmatched. Looked up from germline, CDR1 is LGHDT and CDR2 is YNNKEL (reference sequence).

A word on this clone: This sample also contains other DNA sequences that code for the same CDR3. The chain combines TRBV19 with TRBJ2-7; a possible D gene is TRBD1 (5 bases). The CDR3 loop spans 13 amino acids. Germline V CDR1 and CDR2: LNHDA, SQIVND (reference sequence). Trimming pared 3 bases from V and 0 bases from J, leaving 6 bases between. CDR3 protein: CASSIDSSYEQYF. In nucleotides, the CDR3 is TGTGCCAGTAGTATCGACAGCTCCTACGAGCAGTACTTC.

This clone was recorded only once. V gene TRBV9 combines with J gene TRBJ1-2; perhaps TRBD1 as D (6 bases). Germline V gene sequence: CDR1 SGDLS, CDR2 YYNGEE. The CDR3 has 18 amino acids. Trimming removed 0 bases from V and 8 bases from J, with 26 bases in between. In nucleotides, the CDR3 is TGTGCCAGCAGCGTAGGAATAGGACCAGGTGGGGGCTCTGGGGGCTACACCTTC. It specifies CASSVGIGPGGGSGGYTF.

The chain employs TRBV28 and TRBJ1-2; 9 bases line up with TRBD1. The germline gives CDR1 MDHEN, CDR2 SYDVKM. The CDR3 length is 13 residues. J was trimmed by 5 bases and V by 4 bases; bases with no gene match: 2. The CDR3 DNA is TGTGCCAGCAGTTCACAGGGGGCGTATGGCTACACCTTC. Its translation is CASSSQGAYGYTF.

Written as DNA, the CDR3 is TGTGCCAGCAGCCAAGATTCGCAGGCGCGGACTGAAGCTTTCTTT. Translated: CASSQDSQARTEAFF. The genes are TRBV14 and TRBJ1-1; D unclear. Deletions cut 0 bases from V and 5 bases from J, with 13 bases between. CDR1 is SGHDN, CDR2 FVKESK, per germline. CDR3 length: 15 residues.

The J gene is TRBJ2-3, the V gene TRBV4-3, with D unresolved. The CDR3 runs 14 residues. V lost 0 bases and J lost 5, with 9 bases in between. CDR1 and CDR2 from the germline V gene are LGHNA and YSLEER. CDR3: CASSQDRRRDTQYF. For the CDR3, the DNA is TGCGCCAGCAGCCAAGATAGACGGAGAGATACGCAGTATTTT.

The chain has TRBV2 and TRBJ1-3; 10 bases align to TRBD1. The CDR3 is 15 residues long. V was pared by 5 bases and J by 2 bases, with 3 bases of the junction left unmatched. CDR1 is SNHLY, CDR2 FYNNEI, per germline. The DNA for the CDR3 is TGTGCCAGCAGTCGAGACAGGGGGCCTGGAAACACCATATATTTT. Protein sequence: CASSRDRGPGNTIYF.

This clone was observed a handful of times. The rearrangement uses TRBV19 and TRBJ1-5; a weak D match, TRBD1 (5 bases). V lost 5 bases, J lost 7 bases, and 15 bases lay in between. The CDR3 sequence is 14 residues long. Germline V CDR1 and CDR2: LNHDA, SQIVND (reference sequence). CDR3 region: CASSALGEGQPQHF. CDR3 DNA: TGTGCCAGTAGTGCCTTAGGGGAAGGGCAGCCCCAGCATTTT.

The rearrangement uses TRBV7-6 and TRBJ2-7, with a weak D call TRBD1 (5 bases). CDR1 SGHVS and CDR2 FNYEAQ come from the germline V gene. V was cut by 3 bases and J by 0 bases, with 12 bases left in between. The CDR3 is 15 residues long. As DNA, the CDR3 is TGTGCCAGCAGCTTTGAGCCAGGGTTCTCCTACGAGCAGTACTTC. This encodes CASSFEPGFSYEQYF.

This rearrangement joins TRBV2 to TRBJ1-2; D is unclear. Germline V gene sequence: CDR1 SNHLY, CDR2 FYNNEI. Between the trimmed V and J ends, which lost 4 bases and 5 bases, there was a span of 11 bases. The CDR3 has 13 residues. In nucleotides, the CDR3 is TGTGCCAGCAGTGCCCGGGGTGGATATGGCTACACCTTC. It translates to CASSARGGYGYTF. The entire variable domain, with the rest obtained from reference TRBV2 and TRBJ1-2, is as follows: EPEVTQTPSHQVTQMGQEVILRCVPISNHLYFYWYRQILGQKVEFLVSFYNNEISEKSEIFDDQFSVERPDGSNFTLKIRSTKLEDSAMYFCASSARGGYGYTFGSGTRLTVV.

This rearrangement joins TRBV27 to TRBJ1-2; 7 nucleotides align to TRBD1. Germline V gives CDR1 MNHEY, CDR2 SMNVEV (reference sequence). V gave up 4 bases and J gave up 1 base; unmatched junction bases: 6. CDR3 length: 15 residues. CDR3 residues: CASSSSGGINYGYTF. In nucleotides, the CDR3 is TGTGCCAGCAGTTCCTCAGGGGGGATTAACTATGGCTACACCTTC.

The genes are TRBV28 and TRBJ2-7; D may be TRBD1 or TRBD2 (5 bases each). The CDR3 length is 15 residues. The V end lost 6 bases, the J end lost 0 bases, and 15 bases lay between the germline ends. The germline CDR1 and CDR2 sequences are MDHEN and SYDVKM. The CDR3, as DNA: TGTGCCAGCAGCAAACCAAGGGGAGACTCCTACGAGCAGTACTTC. It codes for CASSKPRGDSYEQYF.